A single sample is the source of the 23 T cell receptor beta chains below, sequenced in a study of blood T cell repertoires in COVID-19. The method was immunoSEQ multiplex PCR; TCRdb's version includes in-frame clones alone and lacks a portion of them. This table holds some 110,000 clones, more than 60% found once. The sequencing sample was made of peripheral blood. The receptors were sampled from a man between 45 and 60 years old with acute or convalescent COVID-19.

This clone has just a few counts. The chain links TRBV5-6 to TRBJ2-7, with 7 bases lining up with TRBD2. V dropped 2 bases and J dropped 4; count of bases not matched to a gene: 6. CDR3 size: 14 residues. Germline CDR1 SGHDT, CDR2 YYEEEE. The CDR3 bases are TGTGCCAGCAGCTTCGGAAGGGGAGGGTACGAGCAGTACTTC. Its translation is CASSFGRGGYEQYF.

The genes are TRBV6-5 and TRBJ1-6; D uncertain. The CDR3 is 15 amino acids. V gave up 0 bases and J gave up 9 bases, with 12 bases separating them. Per the germline V gene, CDR1 is MNHEY and CDR2 is SVGAGI. CDR3 coding DNA: TGTGCCAGCAGTTACTCCCTAAACGGGGTTTCACCCCTCCACTTT. This translates into CASSYSLNGVSPLHF.

The chain is built from TRBV7-9 and TRBJ1-4; D call uncertain. Germline lookup yields CDR1 SEHNR and CDR2 FQNEAQ (reference sequence). The CDR3 runs to 12 residues. Trimming left V 3 bases short and J 6 bases short, with 5 bases between. CDR3 DNA sequence: TGTGCCAGCAGCTTCGGGGATGAAAAACTGTTTTTT. Its translation is CASSFGDEKLFF. Supplemented by reference TRBV7-9 and TRBJ1-4, the full variable domain reads DTGVSQNPRHKITKRGQNVTFRCDPISEHNRLYWYRQTLGQGPEFLTYFQNEAQLEKSRLLSDRFSAERPKGSFSTLEIQRTEQGDSAMYLCASSFGDEKLFFGSGTQLSVL.

The chain couples TRBV2 to TRBJ1-2; 9 positions agree with TRBD1. The CDR3 consists of 15 residues. Trimming removed 8 bases from V and 5 bases from J; junction bases left unmatched: 12. Germline loops: CDR1 SNHLY, CDR2 FYNNEI. The CDR3: CASLEVDRGPYGYTF. CDR3 coding DNA: TGTGCCAGCCTAGAGGTGGACAGGGGACCTTATGGCTACACCTTC.

This clone was counted between two and nine times. The genes are TRBV3-1 (or the pseudogene TRBV3-2) and TRBJ2-7, with D possibly being TRBD1 (6 bases). The germline gives CDR1 LGHDT, CDR2 YNNKEL (reference sequence). The CDR3 consists of 14 residues. Trimming shortened V by 4 bases and J by 6 bases, and 16 bases separated the two germline ends. CDR3 region: CASSPRQDFTEQYF. In nucleotides, the CDR3 is TGTGCCAGCAGCCCCAGACAGGACTTCACCGAGCAGTACTTC.

This chain links TRBV18 with TRBJ1-1; D uncertain. Germline assignment: CDR1 KGHSH and CDR2 LQKENI. CDR3 size: 14 residues. V shed 1 base and J shed 3 bases, with 9 bases lying between them. The CDR3: CASSPLTVDTEAFF. CDR3 nucleotide sequence: TGTGCCAGCTCACCACTTACGGTCGACACTGAAGCTTTCTTT.

This rearrangement joins TRBV7-9 to TRBJ2-2; 11 bases line up with TRBD1. CDR3 length: 15 amino acids. CDR1 and CDR2 from the germline V gene are SEHNR and FQNEAQ (reference sequence). The trim removed 5 bases at V and 4 bases at J, leaving 3 bases unmatched. CDR3 region: CASSAGQGGTGELFF. CDR3 DNA: TGTGCCAGCAGCGCGGGACAGGGGGGCACCGGGGAGCTGTTTTTT.

This clone is classed as medium-sized. The chain is built from TRBV27 and TRBJ2-4; maybe TRBD1 (6 bases). Trimming left V 7 bases short and J 9 bases short, with 13 bases between. Germline CDR1 and CDR2: MNHEY and SMNVEV (reference sequence). The CDR3 has 12 residues. CDR3 in amino acids: CASKARGSIQYF. The CDR3 DNA reads TGTGCCAGCAAGGCAAGGGGGAGCATTCAGTACTTC.

There are a few counts of this clone. The V call is TRBV6-5, the J call TRBJ1-5; 10 positions match TRBD1. CDR1 and CDR2 from the germline V gene are MNHEY and SVGAGI. CDR3 length: 16 residues. V gave up 4 bases and J gave up 3 bases; unmatched junction bases: 6. The CDR3 here is CASSSGTGDFNQPQHF. CDR3 nucleotide sequence: TGTGCCAGCAGTTCAGGGACAGGGGATTTCAATCAGCCCCAGCATTTT.

As regards this clone: This specimen includes other DNA sequences encoding the same CDR3. The chain links TRBV5-1 to TRBJ2-3; 12 nucleotides line up with TRBD2. The CDR3 has 16 residues. Trimming cost V 5 bases and J 3 bases; bases outside gene matches: 7. CDR1 is SGHRS, CDR2 YFSETQ, per germline. This CDR3 is CASRYLAGGPTDTQYF. Written as DNA, the CDR3 is TGCGCCAGCAGGTACCTAGCGGGAGGGCCTACAGATACGCAGTATTTT.

The chain couples TRBV28 to TRBJ2-5, with TRBD1 identical over 9 bases. The CDR3 covers 15 residues. Germline-derived CDR1 and CDR2 are MDHEN and SYDVKM. J was trimmed by 3 bases and V by 3 bases; bases with no gene match: 5. DNA of the CDR3: TGTGCCAGCAGTTTGGGACAGGGCGGTGAAGAGACCCAGTACTTC. It translates to CASSLGQGGEETQYF.

The chain recombines TRBV6-2 or TRBV6-3 with TRBJ2-3, with 7 bases matching TRBD1. The CDR3 is 15 residues long. V was clipped by 5 bases and J by 4 bases; unmatched bases: 9. Germline V gene sequence: CDR1 MNHEY, CDR2 SVGEGT. The CDR3 here is CASSRMTGKADTQYF. The CDR3 DNA is TGTGCCAGCAGTCGGATGACAGGGAAGGCAGATACGCAGTATTTT.

This chain links TRBV13 with TRBJ2-7; TRBD1 agrees at 7 bases. The junction had 7 bases not matched to a gene; V was cut back by 5 bases and J by 6 bases. Germline lookup yields CDR1 PRHDT and CDR2 FYEKMQ (reference sequence). The CDR3 runs to 13 residues. The CDR3 loop reads CASSDRVRGEQYF. CDR3 DNA: TGTGCCAGCAGCGACAGGGTTCGGGGCGAGCAGTACTTC. Using reference TRBV13 and TRBJ2-7 for the parts outside the CDR3, the full variable domain is AAGVIQSPRHLIKEKRETATLKCYPIPRHDTVYWYQQGPGQDPQFLISFYEKMQSDKGSIPDRFSAQQFSDYHSELNMSSLELGDSALYFCASSDRVRGEQYFGPGTRLTVT.

J is TRBJ2-5 and V is TRBV7-3; the match to TRBD2 covers 7 bases. CDR1 is SGHTA, CDR2 FQGTGA, per germline. J lost 3 bases, V lost 2 bases, and 3 bases had no gene match. This CDR3 comprises 14 residues. The CDR3 bases are TGTGCCAGCAGCTTACCGAGCGGGGAAGAGACCCAGTACTTC. As protein: CASSLPSGEETQYF. Looking up the rest from reference TRBV7-3 and TRBJ2-5 gives the full variable domain: GAGVSQTPSNKVTEKGKYVELRCDPISGHTALYWYRQSLGQGPEFLIYFQGTGAADDSGLPNDRFFAVRPEGSVSTLKIQRTERGDSAVYLCASSLPSGEETQYFGPGTRLLVL.

The V and J genes are TRBV19 and TRBJ1-5; 7 positions agree with TRBD1. The CDR3 has 14 residues. V trimming: 7 bases; J trimming: 6 bases; junction bases outside the gene matches: 9. Germline-derived CDR1 and CDR2 are LNHDA and SQIVND (reference sequence). The CDR3 protein is CASTLQGSSQPQHF. CDR3 sequence (DNA): TGTGCCAGTACCCTACAGGGGTCAAGTCAGCCCCAGCATTTT.

This clone was counted only a few times. V usage is TRBV5-4 and J usage is TRBJ2-7, with TRBD2 matching over 8 bases. The germline gives CDR1 SGHNT, CDR2 YYREEE (reference sequence). V was pared by 4 bases and J by 0 bases, with 6 bases of the junction left unmatched. CDR3 size: 15 residues. CDR3 in amino acids: CASSSIGLASYEQYF. The CDR3 DNA reads TGTGCCAGCAGCAGCATCGGACTAGCCTCCTACGAGCAGTACTTC.

The rearrangement joins TRBV5-1 to TRBJ2-7, with 9 bases that match TRBD1. CDR1 and CDR2 from the germline V gene are SGHRS and YFSETQ. With V trimmed by 0 bases and J by 7 bases, 5 bases remained unmatched. The CDR3 length is 14 residues. In nucleotides, the CDR3 is TGCGCCAGCAGCTTGGGGGACAGGGTGAGAGAGCAGTACTTC. It is translated as CASSLGDRVREQYF.

This clone has just one count. The rearrangement uses TRBV11-3 and TRBJ2-2; 10 bases agree with TRBD2. The CDR3 contains 16 residues. Per the germline V gene, CDR1 is SGHNT and CDR2 is YENEEA. V dropped 5 bases and J dropped 2; count of bases not matched to a gene: 5. The CDR3 reads CASSTGTSANTGELFF. CDR3 in DNA: TGTGCCAGCAGCACCGGGACTAGCGCCAACACCGGGGAGCTGTTTTTT.

V and J are TRBV5-1 and TRBJ2-1; the match to TRBD2 covers 7 bases. V was pared by 1 base and J by 10 bases, with 5 bases of the junction left unmatched. The CDR3 is made up of 13 amino acids. The germline V gene has CDR1 SGHRS and CDR2 YFSETQ. CDR3 amino acids: CASSLNGEGEQFF. CDR3 bases: TGCGCCAGCAGCTTGAATGGGGAGGGGGAGCAGTTCTTC.

This clone was counted a few times. This chain links TRBV28 with TRBJ2-7, with D perhaps matching TRBD1 (5 bases). CDR3 length: 13 amino acids. V shed 2 bases and J shed 3 bases, with 8 bases lying between them. Germline CDR1 and CDR2: MDHEN and SYDVKM. The DNA of the CDR3 is TGTGCCAGCAGTTTAGACAGTCGCTACGAGCAGTACTTC. This translates into CASSLDSRYEQYF.

The rearrangement joins TRBV7-8 to TRBJ2-3, with 8 bases identical to TRBD2. Germline V gene lookup returns CDR1 SGHVS and CDR2 FQNEAQ. The CDR3 totals 17 residues. J lost 0 bases, V lost 5 bases, and 10 bases had no gene match. The CDR3 loop is CASSPRGALDSTDTQYF. The CDR3 DNA sequence: TGTGCCAGCAGCCCGCGGGGGGCCCTAGATAGCACAGATACGCAGTATTTT. Variable domain in full (rest from reference TRBV7-8 and TRBJ2-3): GAGVSQSPRYKVAKRGQDVALRCDPISGHVSLFWYQQALGQGPEFLTYFQNEAQLDKSGLPSDRFFAERPEGSVSTLKIQRTQQEDSAVYLCASSPRGALDSTDTQYFGPGTRLTVL.

This clone appeared a single time. V and J are TRBV5-1 and TRBJ2-3, with D possibly being TRBD1 (6 bases). CDR3 length: 14 amino acids. V shed 2 bases and J shed 5 bases, with 12 bases lying between them. Germline CDR1 and CDR2: SGHRS and YFSETQ. The CDR3 spells CASSFGQLQDTQYF. The CDR3 DNA follows: TGCGCCAGCAGCTTTGGACAGCTACAAGATACGCAGTATTTT.

The chain couples TRBV12-5 to TRBJ1-3; tentative D call: TRBD1 (5 bases). The germline gives CDR1 LGHNT, CDR2 FRNRAP. The CDR3 has 21 amino acids. The V and J ends lost 1 base and 0 bases respectively, with 25 bases between them. For the CDR3, the DNA is TGTGCTAGTGGTTTGGGGGCAGGGCCTACAGGTAAAATCAGCTCTGGAAACACCATATATTTT. Translating gives CASGLGAGPTGKISSGNTIYF.